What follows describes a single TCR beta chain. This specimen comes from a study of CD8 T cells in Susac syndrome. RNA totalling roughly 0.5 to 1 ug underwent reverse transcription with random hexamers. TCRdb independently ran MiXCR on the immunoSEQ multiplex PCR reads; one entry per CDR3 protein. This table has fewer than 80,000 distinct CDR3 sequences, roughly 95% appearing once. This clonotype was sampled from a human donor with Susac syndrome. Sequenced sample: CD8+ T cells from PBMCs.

The CDR3: CSVGRDRQETQYF. CDR3 nucleotides: TGCAGCGTTGGGAGGGACAGACAAGAGACCCAGTACTTC. This chain links TRBV29-1 with TRBJ2-5; D might be TRBD1 (7 bases). Trimming cost V 4 bases and J 2 bases, with 11 bases left between them. Per the germline V gene, CDR1 is SQVTM and CDR2 is ANQGSEA. The CDR3 is made up of 13 amino acids. Using reference TRBV29-1 and TRBJ2-5 for the parts outside the CDR3, the full variable domain is SAVISQKPSRDICQRGTSLTIQCQVDSQVTMMFWYRQQPGQSLTLIATANQGSEATYESGFVIDKFPISRPNLTFSTLTVSNMSPEDSSIYLCSVGRDRQETQYFGPGTRLLVL.